The 5 T cell receptor beta chains below all came from one sample that was sequenced in a study of cytomegalovirus exposure and HLA in healthy donors (dated by TCRdb to about 2017). Library prep was done by the immunoSEQ multiplex PCR assay. The multiplex PCR relied on a mix of 60 forward primers for TCR Vbeta segments and 13 reverse primers for TCR Jbeta segments. Entries here come from immuneACCESS through TCRdb and include only in-frame sequences with V and J called. Some clones fail to appear in such tables; in the studies checked, an unresolved V gene covers under half of the shortfall, and the cause of the remainder is unknown. This sample holds about 140,000 clones; around four fifths were observed only once. Of the sample, over 2.5% falls within the top ten clones. Sequenced sample: PBMCs. The receptors here all came from a female donor in good health and CMV-seronegative.

The genes are TRBV7-8 and TRBJ1-2, with 8 bases identical to TRBD1. V was clipped by 3 bases and J by 4 bases; unmatched bases: 7. The CDR3 sequence is 15 residues long. Per the germline V gene, CDR1 is SGHVS and CDR2 is FQNEAQ. As DNA, the CDR3 is TGTGCCAGCAGCTTGGACAGGGATCCTGTCTATGGCTACACCTTC. Translation: CASSLDRDPVYGYTF.

The chain combines TRBV30 with TRBJ1-1; no definite D call. The CDR3 is made up of 14 amino acids. Germline V gene lookup returns CDR1 GTSNPN and CDR2 SVGIG (reference sequence). V shed 1 base and J shed 2 bases, with 11 bases lying between them. The CDR3 loop reads CAWSDTLPNTEAFF. The CDR3 DNA reads TGTGCCTGGAGTGACACCTTACCCAACACTGAAGCTTTCTTT.

The rearrangement joins TRBV30 to TRBJ2-5; D perhaps matches TRBD1 (5 bases). CDR3 size: 14 residues. CDR1 GTSNPN and CDR2 SVGIG come from the germline V gene (reference sequence). V was pared by 0 bases and J by 3 bases, with 11 bases between. The CDR3, as DNA: TGTGCCTGGAGTGTGGCAGGGTCGAAAGAGACCCAGTACTTC. It codes for CAWSVAGSKETQYF.

The CDR3 spells CASRYAGTGGAYEQYF. The CDR3 DNA sequence: TGTGCCAGCAGGTACGCCGGGACAGGGGGAGCCTACGAGCAGTACTTC. The genes are TRBV6-5 and TRBJ2-5, with 11 bases lining up with TRBD1. The DNA end favors TRBJ2-7, so the J call may be wrong. The germline V gene has CDR1 MNHEY and CDR2 SVGAGI. The CDR3 length is 16 residues.

The chain is built from TRBV7-9 and TRBJ2-7, with D possibly matching TRBD1 (5 bases). With 5 bases removed from V and 2 bases from J, the gap between germline ends came to 22 bases. CDR1 and CDR2 from the germline V gene are SEHNR and FQNEAQ (reference sequence). There are 17 residues in the CDR3. CDR3 in amino acids: CASSQDDRLLSPYEQYF. As DNA, the CDR3 is TGTGCCAGCAGCCAAGACGACAGACTCCTATCTCCCTACGAGCAGTACTTC.